The 27 T cell receptor beta chains below come from one sample, sequenced in a study of Ad26.COV2.S vaccination and SARS-CoV-2 variants. Noted treatment: over 15 received Ad26.COV2.S at low or high dose, single or two shots; about five received placebo; per-sample allocation not given. Day 63 after the first injection of vaccine or placebo was the sampling time. The data were produced by immunoSEQ multiplex PCR, yet TCRdb's version contains in-frame clones alone and is incomplete. The profile shows more than 400,000 clones, 92% of them singletons. The specimen comprised peripheral blood, sampled in a trial of Ad26.COV2.S vaccine versus placebo. The receptor set was obtained from a person between 18 and 59 years old who received the Ad26.COV2.S COVID-19 vaccine or a placebo.

Points on this clone: This specimen includes other DNA sequences encoding the same CDR3. This chain joins TRBV3-1 (or the pseudogene TRBV3-2) and TRBJ1-3; D not resolved. V shed 4 bases and J shed 1 base, with 5 bases lying between them. This CDR3 is 13 amino acids long. The germline gives CDR1 LGHDT, CDR2 YNNKEL (reference sequence). The CDR3 nucleotides are TGTGCCAGCAGCCCTGGGTCTGGAAACACCATATATTTT. It yields the protein CASSPGSGNTIYF.

The chain recombines TRBV30 with TRBJ1-6; 9 bases align to TRBD1. Germline V gene sequence: CDR1 GTSNPN, CDR2 SVGIG (reference sequence). V lost 1 base and J lost 9; bases outside the gene matches: 7. This CDR3 has 15 residues. CDR3 region: CAWSGGQGVGSPLHF. Here the CDR3 DNA reads TGTGCCTGGAGTGGGGGACAGGGCGTTGGTTCACCCCTCCACTTT.

This clone turned up a few times. The rearrangement links TRBV6-2 or TRBV6-3 to TRBJ2-1, with 11 nucleotides matching TRBD2. Germline assignment: CDR1 MNHEY and CDR2 SVGEGT. The CDR3 has 17 amino acids. Germline trimming cut 3 bases from V and 9 bases from J; bases unmatched to any gene: 13. The CDR3 region has the DNA TGTGCCAGCAGTTATTCTAGCGGGGGGCCCGAGATGGTTGAGCAGTTCTTC. This sequence encodes CASSYSSGGPEMVEQFF.

The chain joins TRBV19 to TRBJ1-5, with 9 positions matching TRBD1. V lost 5 bases and J lost 5; bases outside the gene matches: 10. The CDR3 totals 16 residues. Germline V CDR1 and CDR2: LNHDA, SQIVND (reference sequence). The CDR3, as DNA: TGTGCCAGTAGTCCGGGGACAGGGCGTAACCATCAGCCCCAGCATTTT. Translation: CASSPGTGRNHQPQHF.

The J gene is TRBJ1-5, the V gene TRBV19, with 9 bases identical to TRBD1. With 8 bases clipped from V and 1 base from J, the junction kept 15 bases outside the gene matches. This CDR3 is 18 amino acids long. The V gene's germline CDR1 is LNHDA and CDR2 SQIVND (reference sequence). The CDR3 DNA follows: TGTGCCAGTTCGGCCGGGACAGGGAGGGGAGGGAGCAATCAGCCCCAGCATTTT. Amino acids: CASSAGTGRGGSNQPQHF. The full variable domain, in which reference TRBV19 and TRBJ1-5 provide the parts outside the CDR3, is DGGITQSPKYLFRKEGQNVTLSCEQNLNHDAMYWYRQDPGQGLRLIYYSQIVNDFQKGDIAEGYSVSREKKESFPLTVTSAQKNPTAFYLCASSAGTGRGGSNQPQHFGDGTRLSIL.

V is TRBV14 and J is TRBJ1-2; no reliable D call. Trimming took off 0 bases at V and 4 bases at J, with 3 bases between the two ends. CDR1 and CDR2 from the germline V gene are SGHDN and FVKESK. The length of the CDR3 is 12 residues. Here the CDR3 reads CASSQDVYGYTF. CDR3 sequence (DNA): TGTGCCAGCAGCCAAGATGTCTATGGCTACACCTTC.

The chain couples TRBV7-9 to TRBJ1-2; TRBD1 matches at 8 bases. Per the germline V gene, CDR1 is SEHNR and CDR2 is FQNEAQ (reference sequence). V lost 4 bases, J lost 3 bases, and 10 bases stayed unmatched. This CDR3 has 16 residues. CDR3 loop: CASSSPLDRVDYGYTF. CDR3 DNA sequence: TGTGCCAGCAGCTCGCCACTGGACAGGGTTGACTATGGCTACACCTTC.

This chain uses TRBV14 with TRBJ1-2; D gene unclear. The germline CDR1 and CDR2 sequences are SGHDN and FVKESK. The CDR3 extends over 13 amino acids. Trimming left V 4 bases short and J 6 bases short, with 12 bases between. CDR3 nucleotides: TGTGCCAGCAGCCCCGGGCCCAAGGATGGCTACACCTTC. Translation: CASSPGPKDGYTF.

In this sample, this clone turned up once. The chain carries TRBV11-2 and TRBJ2-7; 10 bases align to TRBD2. V was clipped by 5 bases and J by 6 bases; unmatched bases: 19. CDR3 length: 18 residues. Germline CDR1 SGHAT, CDR2 FQNNGV. DNA for the CDR3: TGTGCCAGCAGCCGACCTCTGCTGGGACTAGCGCTGCCGATCGAGCAGTACTTC. This gives the protein CASSRPLLGLALPIEQYF.

This chain connects TRBV10-1 to TRBJ2-3; 8 bases agree with TRBD1. This CDR3 contains 17 residues. In germline, CDR1 is WNHNN, CDR2 SYGVQD (reference sequence). With 0 bases clipped from V and 0 bases from J, the junction kept 5 bases outside the gene matches. CDR3 in DNA: TGCGCCAGCAGTGAGTCCCAGGGGGCCTCTAGCACAGATACGCAGTATTTT. Translation: CASSESQGASSTDTQYF.

Comments on this clone: The sample contains more than one DNA sequence encoding this CDR3. The chain employs TRBV7-9 and TRBJ2-7; D not resolved. Germline-derived CDR1 and CDR2 are SEHNR and FQNEAQ (reference sequence). Trimming took off 3 bases at V and 1 base at J, with 1 base between the two ends. The CDR3 covers 11 residues. Here the CDR3 reads CASSFSYEQYF. The CDR3 region has the DNA TGTGCCAGCAGCTTTTCCTACGAGCAGTACTTC.

Points on this clone: Other nucleotide sequences in the sample specify the same CDR3. V gene TRBV12-3 or TRBV12-4 combines with J gene TRBJ1-3, with D hard to call. This CDR3 has 11 residues. The ends were cut back, 1 base at V and 5 bases at J, with 0 bases in the middle. CDR3 nucleotides: TGTGCCAGCAGTTTAGGAAACACCATATATTTT. Amino acid sequence: CASSLGNTIYF.

V and J are TRBV28 and TRBJ1-2; 8 bases map to TRBD1. The germline gives CDR1 MDHEN, CDR2 SYDVKM. This CDR3 contains 15 residues. The J segment lost 2 bases and the V segment lost 6 bases, leaving 8 bases of the junction unmatched. The DNA of the CDR3 is TGTGCCAGCAGCCGGGACAGGAGGGGGAACTATGGCTACACCTTC. Amino acid sequence: CASSRDRRGNYGYTF.

The chain combines TRBV5-1 with TRBJ2-5, with TRBD1 matching 10 bases. Germline CDR1 SGHRS, CDR2 YFSETQ. Trimming removed 0 bases from V and 5 bases from J; junction bases left unmatched: 10. This CDR3 has 17 amino acids. The CDR3, as DNA: TGCGCCAGCAGCTTGGGGGAGACAGGGGGCATTAGGGAGACCCAGTACTTC. It encodes CASSLGETGGIRETQYF.

The chain combines TRBV5-8 with TRBJ1-6; D is undetermined. This CDR3 is built from 15 residues. CDR1 SGHTS and CDR2 YDEGEE come from the germline V gene. V lost 2 bases and J 7 bases, leaving 13 bases between the germline ends. The CDR3 region has the DNA TGTGCCAGCAGCTTTCCCGACCAAAGGAATTCACCCCTCCACTTT. Encoded protein: CASSFPDQRNSPLHF.

The chain has TRBV9 and TRBJ2-7; D is uncertain. The CDR3 loop spans 16 amino acids. The V gene lost 0 bases and the J gene lost 5 bases, with 18 bases spanning the gap. The germline V gene encodes CDR1 SGDLS and CDR2 YYNGEE. The CDR3 DNA follows: TGTGCCAGCAGCGTAGAGCCAGGACGCCCAAGCAACGAGCAGTACTTC. Residues: CASSVEPGRPSNEQYF.

Only one count was recorded for this clone. The genes are TRBV9 and TRBJ2-1, with 9 bases lining up with TRBD1. Germline CDR1 is SGDLS and CDR2 is YYNGEE. This CDR3 comprises 14 residues. J gave up 7 bases and V 3 bases, and 5 bases lay outside the gene matches. The DNA of the CDR3 is TGTGCCAGCAGCGCCACAGGGGGCAGGAATGAGCAGTTCTTC. It is translated as CASSATGGRNEQFF.

The chain has TRBV15 and TRBJ1-2; 7 bases match TRBD1. Germline assignment: CDR1 LNHNV and CDR2 YYDKDF (reference sequence). V shed 1 base and J 2 bases; nucleotides not matched to a gene: 7. CDR3 length: 16 amino acids. This CDR3 reads CATSRGGTDLNYGYTF. The CDR3 DNA is TGTGCCACCAGCAGAGGGGGGACAGACCTAAACTATGGCTACACCTTC. Drawing the rest from reference TRBV15 and TRBJ1-2, the complete variable domain is DAMVIQNPRYQVTQFGKPVTLSCSQTLNHNVMYWYQQKSSQAPKLLFHYYDKDFNNEADTPDNFQSRRPNTSFCFLDIRSPGLGDTAMYLCATSRGGTDLNYGYTFGSGTRLTVV.

The chain has TRBV9 and TRBJ2-1, with 8 bases identical to TRBD2. Germline CDR1 is SGDLS and CDR2 is YYNGEE. The trim removed 0 bases at V and 8 bases at J, leaving 7 bases unmatched. CDR3 length: 15 residues. Here the CDR3 DNA reads TGTGCCAGCAGCGTAGAAGGGACTAGAAACCATGAGCAGTTCTTC. Translation gives CASSVEGTRNHEQFF.

The J gene is TRBJ1-1, the V gene TRBV13, with D possibly TRBD1 on 5 matching bases. V was trimmed by 8 bases and J by 6 bases, leaving 13 bases between them. Germline values: CDR1 PRHDT, CDR2 FYEKMQ (reference sequence). The CDR3 is 12 amino acids. The CDR3 DNA reads as TGTGCCAGCCCCGTTCAGGGCGCTGAAGCTTTCTTT. Protein product: CASPVQGAEAFF.

The chain couples TRBV11-2 to TRBJ1-2, with a weak D call TRBD1 (5 bases). The CDR3 is 11 residues long. Trimming took off 4 bases at V and 8 bases at J, with 8 bases between the two ends. Germline CDR1 is SGHAT and CDR2 is FQNNGV. The CDR3: CASSSRDGYTF. The CDR3 DNA reads TGTGCCAGCAGCTCCAGGGACGGCTACACCTTC.

The chain employs TRBV19 and TRBJ1-4, with D unresolved. Germline-derived CDR1 and CDR2 are LNHDA and SQIVND (reference sequence). The CDR3 has 14 residues. Trimming removed 2 bases at V and 6 bases at J, with 10 bases between. The CDR3 loop reads CASSIRAGDEKLFF. The DNA for the CDR3 is TGTGCCAGTAGTATAAGGGCAGGCGATGAAAAACTGTTTTTT.

The rearrangement links TRBV5-1 to TRBJ2-4; 8 bases match TRBD1. The CDR3 is made up of 18 amino acids. The germline CDR1 and CDR2 sequences are SGHRS and YFSETQ. V shed 5 bases, J shed 0 bases, and the junction held 13 bases outside the gene matches. CDR3 sequence (DNA): TGCGCCAGCAGTTCCGGGACAGGTCATCAACTAGCCAAAAACATTCAGTACTTC. It is translated as CASSSGTGHQLAKNIQYF.

V and J are TRBV6-4 and TRBJ1-1, with a weak D call TRBD1 (5 bases). The CDR3 is 13 amino acids. The germline V gene has CDR1 MRHNA and CDR2 SNTAGT. V was cut by 5 bases and J by 6 bases, with 13 bases left in between. The CDR3 here is CASSPGGIAEAFF. CDR3 sequence (DNA): TGTGCCAGCAGTCCCGGGGGGATAGCTGAAGCTTTCTTT.

The chain has TRBV24-1 and TRBJ2-7; 8 bases map to TRBD1. Germline lookup yields CDR1 KGHDR and CDR2 SFDVKD. The CDR3 runs to 15 residues. V shed 3 bases, J shed 9 bases, and the junction held 12 bases outside the gene matches. CDR3 DNA: TGTGCCACCAGTGATGGACAGGGCCCTCTTAAAGGGCAGTACTTC. Translating it yields CATSDGQGPLKGQYF.

This clone was seen only a few times. The chain combines TRBV2 with TRBJ1-2; D possibly corresponds to TRBD1 (6 bases). The CDR3 length is 15 residues. The V gene's germline CDR1 is SNHLY and CDR2 FYNNEI. Trimming cost V 4 bases and J 1 base, with 13 bases left between them. This CDR3 is CASSGRQAINYGYTF. DNA of the CDR3: TGTGCCAGCAGTGGCCGACAGGCAATTAACTATGGCTACACCTTC.

The rearrangement links TRBV4-1 to TRBJ1-1; D gene ambiguous. Per the germline V gene, CDR1 is MGHRA and CDR2 is YSYEKL. This CDR3 has 15 amino acids. The ends were cut back, 6 bases at V and 5 bases at J, with 19 bases in the middle. CDR3 in amino acids: CASRQPPAGRTEAFF. CDR3 bases: TGCGCCAGCAGACAGCCCCCGGCGGGGAGGACTGAAGCTTTCTTT.